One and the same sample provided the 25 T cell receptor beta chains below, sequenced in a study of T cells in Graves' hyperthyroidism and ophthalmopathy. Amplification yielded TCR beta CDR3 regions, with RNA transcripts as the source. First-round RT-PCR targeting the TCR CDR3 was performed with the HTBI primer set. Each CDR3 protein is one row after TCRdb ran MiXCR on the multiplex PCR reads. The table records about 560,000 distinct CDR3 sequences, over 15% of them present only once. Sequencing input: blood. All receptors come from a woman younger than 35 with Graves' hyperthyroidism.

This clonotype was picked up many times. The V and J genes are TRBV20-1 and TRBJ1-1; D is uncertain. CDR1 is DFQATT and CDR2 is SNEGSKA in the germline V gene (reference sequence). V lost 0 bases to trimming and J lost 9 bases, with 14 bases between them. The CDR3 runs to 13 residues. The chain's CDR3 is CSAREELGTKAFF. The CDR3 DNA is TGCAGTGCTAGAGAAGAGCTCGGAACTAAAGCTTTCTTT.

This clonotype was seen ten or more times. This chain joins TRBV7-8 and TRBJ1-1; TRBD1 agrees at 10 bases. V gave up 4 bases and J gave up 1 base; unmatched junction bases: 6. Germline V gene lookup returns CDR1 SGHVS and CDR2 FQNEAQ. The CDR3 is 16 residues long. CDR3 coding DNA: TGTGCCAGCAGCTCCAGACAGGGGGCATGGAACACTGAAGCTTTCTTT. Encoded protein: CASSSRQGAWNTEAFF. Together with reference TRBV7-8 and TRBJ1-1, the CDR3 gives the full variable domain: GAGVSQSPRYKVAKRGQDVALRCDPISGHVSLFWYQQALGQGPEFLTYFQNEAQLDKSGLPSDRFFAERPEGSVSTLKIQRTQQEDSAVYLCASSSRQGAWNTEAFFGQGTRLTVV.

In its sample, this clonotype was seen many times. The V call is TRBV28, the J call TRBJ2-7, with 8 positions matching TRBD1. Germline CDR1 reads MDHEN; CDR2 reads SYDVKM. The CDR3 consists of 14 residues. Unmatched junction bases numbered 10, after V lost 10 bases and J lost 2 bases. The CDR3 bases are TGTGCCAATAGCAGGGGGCCGTCCCCCTACGAGCAGTACTTC. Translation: CANSRGPSPYEQYF.

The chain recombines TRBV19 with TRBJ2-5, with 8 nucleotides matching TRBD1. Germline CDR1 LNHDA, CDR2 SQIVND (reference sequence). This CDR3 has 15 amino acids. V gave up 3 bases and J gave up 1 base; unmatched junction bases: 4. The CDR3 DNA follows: TGTGCCAGTAGTATGACAGGGGTTTCCCAAGAGACCCAGTACTTC. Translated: CASSMTGVSQETQYF.

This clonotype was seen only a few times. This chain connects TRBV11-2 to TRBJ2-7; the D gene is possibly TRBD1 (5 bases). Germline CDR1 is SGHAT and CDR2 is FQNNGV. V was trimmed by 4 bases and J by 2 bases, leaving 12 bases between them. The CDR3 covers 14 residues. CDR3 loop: CASSSSQGTYEQYF. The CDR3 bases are TGTGCCAGCAGCTCGTCCCAGGGTACCTACGAGCAGTACTTC.

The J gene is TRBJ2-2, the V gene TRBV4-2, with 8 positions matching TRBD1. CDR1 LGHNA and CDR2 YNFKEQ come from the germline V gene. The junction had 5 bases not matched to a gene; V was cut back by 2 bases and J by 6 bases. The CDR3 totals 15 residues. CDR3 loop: CASSQPPDRAGELFF. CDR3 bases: TGTGCCAGCAGCCAACCCCCGGACAGGGCCGGGGAGCTGTTTTTT.

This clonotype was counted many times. CDR3 protein: CSVDLGQGSTGELFF. The CDR3 DNA is TGCAGCGTTGACTTGGGACAGGGGTCCACCGGGGAGCTGTTTTTT. This chain uses TRBV29-1 with TRBJ2-2; 10 nucleotides line up with TRBD1. The CDR3 has 15 residues. The J segment lost 4 bases and the V segment lost 3 bases, leaving 5 bases of the junction unmatched. Per germline, CDR1 SQVTM and CDR2 ANQGSEA.

CDR3 nucleotide sequence: TGTGCCAGCAGCCAAGACGGGCCTAATGAAAAACTGTTTTTT. Translation gives CASSQDGPNEKLFF. The chain couples TRBV14 to TRBJ1-4; D uncertain. This CDR3 region has 14 residues. CDR1 is SGHDN, CDR2 FVKESK, per germline. Trimming removed 0 bases from V and 3 bases from J, with 5 bases in between.

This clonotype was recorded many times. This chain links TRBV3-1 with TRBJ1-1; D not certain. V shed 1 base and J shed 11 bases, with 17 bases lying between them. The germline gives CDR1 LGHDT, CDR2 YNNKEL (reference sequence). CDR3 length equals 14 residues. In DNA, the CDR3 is TGTGCCAGCAGCCAAGTTGGGATGGGCCTATACGCTTTCTTT. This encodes CASSQVGMGLYAFF.

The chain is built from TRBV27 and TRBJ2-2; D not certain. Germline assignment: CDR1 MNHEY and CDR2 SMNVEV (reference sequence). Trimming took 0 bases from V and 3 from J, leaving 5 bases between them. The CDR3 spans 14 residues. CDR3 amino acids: CASSLSSYTGELFF. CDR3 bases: TGTGCCAGCAGTTTATCTTCGTACACCGGGGAGCTGTTTTTT.

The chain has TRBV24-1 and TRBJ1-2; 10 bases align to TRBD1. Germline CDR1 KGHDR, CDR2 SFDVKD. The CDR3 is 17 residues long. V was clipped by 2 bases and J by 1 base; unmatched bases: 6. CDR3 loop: CATSDSSRTGGNYGYTF. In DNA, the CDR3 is TGTGCCACCAGTGATTCCTCCCGGACAGGGGGTAACTATGGCTACACCTTC.

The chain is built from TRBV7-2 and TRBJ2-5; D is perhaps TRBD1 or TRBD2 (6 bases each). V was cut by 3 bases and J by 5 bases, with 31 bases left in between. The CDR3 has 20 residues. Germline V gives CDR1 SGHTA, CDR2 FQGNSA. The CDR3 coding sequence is TGTGCCAGCAGCTTCCCCCGGGACACCCGGGCGAGGGGGGCGGGGGAGACCCAGTACTTC. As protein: CASSFPRDTRARGAGETQYF.

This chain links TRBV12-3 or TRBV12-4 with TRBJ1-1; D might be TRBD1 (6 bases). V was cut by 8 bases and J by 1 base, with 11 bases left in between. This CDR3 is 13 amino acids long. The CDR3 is CASEQGRNTEAFF. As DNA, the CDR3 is TGTGCCAGCGAGCAGGGGAGGAACACTGAAGCTTTCTTT.

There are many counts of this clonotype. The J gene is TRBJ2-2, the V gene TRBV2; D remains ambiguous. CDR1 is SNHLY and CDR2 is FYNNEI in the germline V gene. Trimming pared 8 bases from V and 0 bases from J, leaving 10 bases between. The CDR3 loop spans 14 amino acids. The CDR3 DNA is TGTGCCAGCTCCAAGGATACGAACACCGGGGAGCTGTTTTTT. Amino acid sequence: CASSKDTNTGELFF.

The CDR3 coding sequence is TGCGCCAGCAGCCTGGAGGGACAGGGGATTTTAGGCTACACCTTC. It yields the protein CASSLEGQGILGYTF. This chain links TRBV5-1 with TRBJ1-2; 10 nucleotides line up with TRBD1. Germline lookup yields CDR1 SGHRS and CDR2 YFSETQ. This CDR3 contains 15 residues. The trim removed 4 bases at V and 8 bases at J, leaving 11 bases unmatched.

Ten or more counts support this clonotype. The CDR3 here is CASRMYTDTQYF. As DNA, the CDR3 is TGTGCCAGCAGGATGTACACAGATACGCAGTATTTT. The chain is built from TRBV6-1 and TRBJ2-3, with D unclear. With 6 bases removed from V and 2 bases from J, the gap between germline ends came to 6 bases. From germline, CDR1 is MNHNS and CDR2 SASEGT. The CDR3 covers 12 residues.

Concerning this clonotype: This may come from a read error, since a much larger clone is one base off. The CDR3 sequence is CASSLSNGPGGEQFF. CDR3 coding DNA: TGTGCCAGCAGTTTATCAAATGGGCCAGGGGGAGAGCAGTTCTTC. The rearrangement uses TRBV27 and TRBJ2-1; 7 bases fit TRBD1. Germline trimming cut 0 bases from V and 10 bases from J; bases unmatched to any gene: 9. This CDR3 spans 15 amino acids. The germline V gene has CDR1 MNHEY and CDR2 SMNVEV (reference sequence).

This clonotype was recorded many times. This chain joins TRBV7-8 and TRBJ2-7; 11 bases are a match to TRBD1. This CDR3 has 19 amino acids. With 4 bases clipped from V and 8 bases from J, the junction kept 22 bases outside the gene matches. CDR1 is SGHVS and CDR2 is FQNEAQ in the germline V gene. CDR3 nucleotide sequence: TGTGCCAGCAGCTCATCCCCCCGGACAGGGGGCTCGTTAAATCAACAGCAGTACTTC. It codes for CASSSSPRTGGSLNQQQYF.

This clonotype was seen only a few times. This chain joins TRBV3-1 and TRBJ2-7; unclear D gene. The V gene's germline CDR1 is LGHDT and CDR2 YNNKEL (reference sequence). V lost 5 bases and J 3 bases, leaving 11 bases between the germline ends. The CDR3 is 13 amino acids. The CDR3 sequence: CASSASPLYEQYF. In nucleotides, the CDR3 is TGTGCCAGCAGCGCATCACCTCTCTACGAGCAGTACTTC.

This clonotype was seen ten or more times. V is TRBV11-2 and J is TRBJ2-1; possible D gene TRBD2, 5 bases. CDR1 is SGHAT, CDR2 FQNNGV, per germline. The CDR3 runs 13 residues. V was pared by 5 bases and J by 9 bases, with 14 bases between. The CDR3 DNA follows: TGTGCCAGCAGCCAACAGCGGTCTCTTGAGCAGTTCTTC. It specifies CASSQQRSLEQFF. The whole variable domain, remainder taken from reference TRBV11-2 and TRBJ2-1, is EAGVAQSPRYKIIEKRQSVAFWCNPISGHATLYWYQQILGQGPKLLIQFQNNGVVDDSQLPKDRFSAERLKGVDSTLKIQPAKLEDSAVYLCASSQQRSLEQFFGPGTRLTVL.

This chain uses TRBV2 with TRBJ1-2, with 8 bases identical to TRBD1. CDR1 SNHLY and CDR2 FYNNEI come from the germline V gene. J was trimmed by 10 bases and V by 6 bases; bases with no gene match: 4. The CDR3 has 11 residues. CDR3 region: CASSGQGDYTF. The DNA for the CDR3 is TGTGCCAGCAGCGGACAGGGTGACTACACCTTC.

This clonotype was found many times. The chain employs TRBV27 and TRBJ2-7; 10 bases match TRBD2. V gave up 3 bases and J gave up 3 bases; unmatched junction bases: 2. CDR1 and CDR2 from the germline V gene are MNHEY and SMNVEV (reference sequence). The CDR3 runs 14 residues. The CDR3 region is CASSFQRGGYEQYF. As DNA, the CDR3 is TGTGCCAGCAGTTTTCAGCGGGGGGGCTACGAGCAGTACTTC.

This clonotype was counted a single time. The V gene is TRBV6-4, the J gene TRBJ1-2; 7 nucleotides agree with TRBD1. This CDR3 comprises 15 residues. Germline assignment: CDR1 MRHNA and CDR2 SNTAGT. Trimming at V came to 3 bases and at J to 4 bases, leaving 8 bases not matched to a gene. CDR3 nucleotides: TGTGCCAGCAGTGATGGGAGTAGGGACAGCTATGGCTACACCTTC. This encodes CASSDGSRDSYGYTF.

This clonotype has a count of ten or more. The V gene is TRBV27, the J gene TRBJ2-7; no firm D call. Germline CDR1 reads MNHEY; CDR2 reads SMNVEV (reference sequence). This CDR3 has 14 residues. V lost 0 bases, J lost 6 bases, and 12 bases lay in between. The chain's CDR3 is CASSLSRWTGEQYF. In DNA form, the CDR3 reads TGTGCCAGCAGTTTATCGCGGTGGACGGGCGAGCAGTACTTC.

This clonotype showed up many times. The CDR3 DNA reads TGTGCCAGCAGTGTACTTAGGAGAGAGACCCAGTACTTC. Translation gives CASSVLRRETQYF. The rearrangement uses TRBV2 and TRBJ2-5; D call uncertain. Germline CDR1 reads SNHLY; CDR2 reads FYNNEI. This CDR3 region has 13 residues. The V end lost 4 bases, the J end lost 4 bases, and 10 bases lay between the germline ends.